There are a few counts of the clone carrying this T cell receptor (beta chain). Its antigen is as yet unknown. The data belong to a study of blood T cells in healthy people across ages. General study findings and limits: With age, beta diversity per million T cells declined roughly linearly, significantly by approximately 40.

PCR was performed a second time for roughly 6 to 12 cycles using a sample-barcoded 5' primer and a J-beta primer mix. From the 5' RACE reads, TCRdb called clonotypes with MiXCR, one entry per CDR3 protein. The table includes hundreds of thousands of distinct CDR3 sequences, 25% to 30% detected once. The CDR3 runs to 12 residues. The V gene lost 5 bases and the J gene lost 3 bases, with 7 bases spanning the gap. The source material was blood. The chain has TRBV12-3 or TRBV12-4 and TRBJ1-1; no definite D call. This clonotype originated in a woman aged 70-85 years in good health. The CDR3 coding sequence is TGTGCCAGCAGTGAGTCGCACACTGAAGCTTTCTTT. Its protein is CASSESHTEAFF.